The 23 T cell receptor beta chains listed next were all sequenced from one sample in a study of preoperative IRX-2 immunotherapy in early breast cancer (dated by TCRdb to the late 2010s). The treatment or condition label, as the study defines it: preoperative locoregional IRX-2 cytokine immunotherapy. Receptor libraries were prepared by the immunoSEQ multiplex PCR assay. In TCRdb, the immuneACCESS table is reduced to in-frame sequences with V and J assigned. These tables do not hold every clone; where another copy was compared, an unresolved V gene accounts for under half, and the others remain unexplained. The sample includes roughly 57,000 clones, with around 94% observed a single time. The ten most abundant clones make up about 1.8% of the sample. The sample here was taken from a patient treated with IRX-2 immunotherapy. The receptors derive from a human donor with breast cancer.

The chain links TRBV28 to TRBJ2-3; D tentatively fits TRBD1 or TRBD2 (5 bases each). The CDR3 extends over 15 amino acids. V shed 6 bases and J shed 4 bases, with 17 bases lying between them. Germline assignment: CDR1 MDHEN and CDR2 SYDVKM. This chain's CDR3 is CASRGRGPPPDTQYF. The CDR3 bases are TGTGCCAGCAGGGGACGGGGCCCCCCCCCAGATACGCAGTATTTT.

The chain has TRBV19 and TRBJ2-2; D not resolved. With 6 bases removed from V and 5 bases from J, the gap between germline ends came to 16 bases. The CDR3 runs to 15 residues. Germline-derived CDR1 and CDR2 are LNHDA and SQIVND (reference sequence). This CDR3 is CASRPPVFRTGELFF. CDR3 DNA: TGTGCCAGTAGACCTCCGGTCTTTAGGACCGGGGAGCTGTTTTTT.

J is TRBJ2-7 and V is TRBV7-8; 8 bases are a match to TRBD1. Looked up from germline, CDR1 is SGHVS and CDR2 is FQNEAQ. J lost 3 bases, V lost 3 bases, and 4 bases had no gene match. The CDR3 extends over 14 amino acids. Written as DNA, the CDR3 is TGTGCCAGCAGCTTTCTACAGGGGGACTACGAGCAGTACTTC. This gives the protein CASSFLQGDYEQYF.

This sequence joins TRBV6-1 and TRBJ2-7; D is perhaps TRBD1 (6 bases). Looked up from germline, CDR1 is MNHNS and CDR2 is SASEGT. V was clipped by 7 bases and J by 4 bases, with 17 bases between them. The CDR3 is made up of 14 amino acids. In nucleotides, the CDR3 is TGTGCCAGCACCTCCCTGGGGGCCGAATACGAGCAGTACTTC. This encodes CASTSLGAEYEQYF.

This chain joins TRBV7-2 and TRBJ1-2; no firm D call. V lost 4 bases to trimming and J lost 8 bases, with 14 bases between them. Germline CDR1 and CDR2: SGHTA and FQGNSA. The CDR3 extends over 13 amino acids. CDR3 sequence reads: CASSWRERLGYTF. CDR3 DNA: TGTGCCAGCAGCTGGCGGGAGCGATTGGGCTACACCTTC.

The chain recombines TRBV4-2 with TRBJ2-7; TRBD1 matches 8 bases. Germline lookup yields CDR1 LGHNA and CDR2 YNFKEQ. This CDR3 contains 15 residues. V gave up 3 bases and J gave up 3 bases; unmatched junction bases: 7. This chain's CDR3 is CASSQIFGQGYEQYF. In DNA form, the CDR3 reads TGTGCCAGCAGCCAGATCTTCGGACAGGGCTACGAGCAGTACTTC.

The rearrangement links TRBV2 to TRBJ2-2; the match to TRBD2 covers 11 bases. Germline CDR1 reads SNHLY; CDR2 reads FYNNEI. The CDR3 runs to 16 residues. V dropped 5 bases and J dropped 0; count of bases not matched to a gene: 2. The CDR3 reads CASSLLAGANTGELFF. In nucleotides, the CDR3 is TGTGCCAGCAGTTTACTAGCGGGGGCGAACACCGGGGAGCTGTTTTTT. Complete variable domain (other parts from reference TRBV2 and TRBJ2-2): EPEVTQTPSHQVTQMGQEVILRCVPISNHLYFYWYRQILGQKVEFLVSFYNNEISEKSEIFDDQFSVERPDGSNFTLKIRSTKLEDSAMYFCASSLLAGANTGELFFGEGSRLTVL.

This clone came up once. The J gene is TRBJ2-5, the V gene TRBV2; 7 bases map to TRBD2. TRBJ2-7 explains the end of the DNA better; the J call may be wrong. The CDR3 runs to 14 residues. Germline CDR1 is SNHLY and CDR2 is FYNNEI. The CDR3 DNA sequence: TGTGCCAGCAGTGGGGGCGGGAGCCTCGGCGAGCAGTACTTC. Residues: CASSGGGSLGEQYF.

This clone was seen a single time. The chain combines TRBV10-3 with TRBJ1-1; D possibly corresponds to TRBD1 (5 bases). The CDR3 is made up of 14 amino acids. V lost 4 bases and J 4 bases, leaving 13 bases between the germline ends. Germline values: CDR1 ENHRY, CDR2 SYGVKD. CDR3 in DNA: TGTGCCATCAGTGGGGGGACGGCCCGCACTGAAGCTTTCTTT. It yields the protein CAISGGTARTEAFF.

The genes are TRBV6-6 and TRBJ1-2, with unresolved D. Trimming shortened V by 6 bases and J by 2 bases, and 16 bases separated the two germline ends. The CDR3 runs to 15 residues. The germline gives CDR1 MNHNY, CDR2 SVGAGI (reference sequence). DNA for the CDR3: TGTGCCAGCAGGACTTCCAGACTCCTGAACTATGGCTACACCTTC. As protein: CASRTSRLLNYGYTF.

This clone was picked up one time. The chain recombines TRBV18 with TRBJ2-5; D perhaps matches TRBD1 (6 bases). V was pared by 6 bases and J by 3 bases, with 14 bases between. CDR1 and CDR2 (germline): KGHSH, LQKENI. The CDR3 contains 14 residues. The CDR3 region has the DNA TGTGCCAGCTCCTTAAGGACAGTCGAAGAGACCCAGTACTTC. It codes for CASSLRTVEETQYF. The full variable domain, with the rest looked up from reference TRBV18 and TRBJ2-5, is NAGVMQNPRHLVRRRGQEARLRCSPMKGHSHVYWYRQLPEEGLKFMVYLQKENIIDESGMPKERFSAEFPKEGPSILRIQQVVRGDSAAYFCASSLRTVEETQYFGPGTRLLVL.

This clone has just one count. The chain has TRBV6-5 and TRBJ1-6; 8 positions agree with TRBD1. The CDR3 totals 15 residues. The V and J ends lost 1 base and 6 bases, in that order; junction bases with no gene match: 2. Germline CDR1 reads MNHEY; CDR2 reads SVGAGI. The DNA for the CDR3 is TGTGCCAGCAGTTACTTAACAGGGGGTAATTCACCCCTCCACTTT. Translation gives CASSYLTGGNSPLHF.

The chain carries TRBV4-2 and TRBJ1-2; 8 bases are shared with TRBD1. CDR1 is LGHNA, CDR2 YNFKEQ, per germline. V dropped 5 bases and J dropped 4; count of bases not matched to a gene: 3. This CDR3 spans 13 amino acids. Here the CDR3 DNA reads TGTGCCAGCAGCGACGGACAGGGCTATGGCTACACCTTC. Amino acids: CASSDGQGYGYTF.

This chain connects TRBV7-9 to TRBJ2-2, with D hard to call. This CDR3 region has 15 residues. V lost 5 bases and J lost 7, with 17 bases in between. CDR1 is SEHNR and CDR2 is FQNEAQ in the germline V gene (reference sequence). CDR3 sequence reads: CASSPPSSDLGELFF. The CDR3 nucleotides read TGTGCCAGCAGCCCCCCCTCGAGCGACCTCGGGGAGCTGTTTTTT.

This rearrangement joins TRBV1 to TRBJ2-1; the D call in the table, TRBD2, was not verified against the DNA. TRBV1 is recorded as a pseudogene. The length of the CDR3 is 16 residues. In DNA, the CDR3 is TGCACCAGCAGCCAACTATTAGGGACTAGCGGGGATGAGCAGTTCTTC. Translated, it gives CTSSQLLGTSGDEQFF.

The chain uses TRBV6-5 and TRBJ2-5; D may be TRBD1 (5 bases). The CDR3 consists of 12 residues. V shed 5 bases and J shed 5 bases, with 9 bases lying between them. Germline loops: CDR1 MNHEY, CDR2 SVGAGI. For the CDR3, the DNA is TGTGCCAGCAGTCCAGGGTATGAGACCCAGTACTTC. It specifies CASSPGYETQYF.

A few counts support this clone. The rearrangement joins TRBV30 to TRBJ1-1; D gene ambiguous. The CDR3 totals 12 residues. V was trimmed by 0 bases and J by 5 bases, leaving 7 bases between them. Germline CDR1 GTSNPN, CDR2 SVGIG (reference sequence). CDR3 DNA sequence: TGTGCCTGGAGTGTACGGGTGACTGAAGCTTTCTTT. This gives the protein CAWSVRVTEAFF.

CDR3 sequence: CASSENYLAGGVYF. The CDR3 DNA reads as TGTGCCAGCAGTGAAAATTATCTAGCGGGGGGGGTGTACTTC. The genes are TRBV6-1 and TRBJ2-7; 12 bases match TRBD2. The trim removed 2 bases at V and 12 bases at J, leaving 8 bases unmatched. Germline CDR1 is MNHNS and CDR2 is SASEGT. There are 14 residues in the CDR3.

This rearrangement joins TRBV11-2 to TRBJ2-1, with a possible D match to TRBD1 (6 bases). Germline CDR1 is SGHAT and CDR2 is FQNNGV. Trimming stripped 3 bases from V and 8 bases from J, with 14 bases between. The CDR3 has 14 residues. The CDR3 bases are TGTGCCAGCAGCTTTAACAGGGCCCTCGATGAGCAGTTCTTC. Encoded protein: CASSFNRALDEQFF.

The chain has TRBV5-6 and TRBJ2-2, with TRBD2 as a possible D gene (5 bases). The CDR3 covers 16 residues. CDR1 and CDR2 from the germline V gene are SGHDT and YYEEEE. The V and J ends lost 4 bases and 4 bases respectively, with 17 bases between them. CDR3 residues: CASSPVGGQITGELFF. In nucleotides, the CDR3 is TGTGCCAGCAGCCCCGTTGGAGGCCAGATCACCGGGGAGCTGTTTTTT.

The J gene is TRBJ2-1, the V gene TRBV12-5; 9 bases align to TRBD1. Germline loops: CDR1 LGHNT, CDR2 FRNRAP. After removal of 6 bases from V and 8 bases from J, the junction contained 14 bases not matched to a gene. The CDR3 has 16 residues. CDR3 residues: CASGLNVKTGGDEQFF. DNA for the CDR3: TGTGCTAGTGGACTCAACGTTAAGACAGGGGGGGATGAGCAGTTCTTC. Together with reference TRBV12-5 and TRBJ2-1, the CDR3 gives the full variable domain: DARVTQTPRHKVTEMGQEVTMRCQPILGHNTVFWYRQTMMQGLELLAYFRNRAPLDDSGMPKDRFSAEMPDATLATLKIQPSEPRDSAVYFCASGLNVKTGGDEQFFGPGTRLTVL.

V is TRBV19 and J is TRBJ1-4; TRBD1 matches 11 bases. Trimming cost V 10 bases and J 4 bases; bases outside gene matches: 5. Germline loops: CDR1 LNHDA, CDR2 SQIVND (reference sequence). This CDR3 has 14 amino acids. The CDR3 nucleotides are TGTGCCACCGGGACAGGGGGGTTTAATGAAAAACTGTTTTTT. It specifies CATGTGGFNEKLFF.

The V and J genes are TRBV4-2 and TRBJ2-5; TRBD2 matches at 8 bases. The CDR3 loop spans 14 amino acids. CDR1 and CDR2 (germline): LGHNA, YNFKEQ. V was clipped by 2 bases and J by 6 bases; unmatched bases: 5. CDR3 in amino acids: CASSQPTSDKTQYF. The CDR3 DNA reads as TGTGCCAGCAGCCAACCGACTAGCGACAAGACCCAGTACTTC.